This T cell receptor (beta chain) was captured in a study of T cells in Graves' hyperthyroidism and ophthalmopathy. The study's findings and limits: Blood shared most expanded thyroid clonotypes above 0.001.

Patients aged 18 to 65 had newly diagnosed hyperthyroidism that had lasted under 2 months. Isolation of PBMCs was performed on roughly 9 ml fresh peripheral blood. This clonotype has ten or more counts. Its specificity is unknown. RNA transcripts provided the source from which TCR beta CDR3 regions were amplified. The HTBI primer set served for first-round RT-PCR of the TCR CDR3. TCRdb reanalysed the multiplex PCR reads using MiXCR and keeps one entry per CDR3 protein. The table has fewer than 700,000 distinct CDR3 sequences, 15% to 20% seen once. V lost 5 bases, J lost 5 bases, and 8 bases stayed unmatched. Germline V gene sequence: CDR1 MDHEN, CDR2 SYDVKM. The CDR3 contains 15 residues.

Sequencing used blood. The source of this sequence is a woman in her 30s with Graves' hyperthyroidism. The chain couples TRBV28 to TRBJ2-1; 8 nucleotides match TRBD2. In DNA, the CDR3 is TGTGCCAGCAGTCAGAGCGGGAGAGGAGACAATGAGCAGTTCTTC. Translating gives CASSQSGRGDNEQFF.